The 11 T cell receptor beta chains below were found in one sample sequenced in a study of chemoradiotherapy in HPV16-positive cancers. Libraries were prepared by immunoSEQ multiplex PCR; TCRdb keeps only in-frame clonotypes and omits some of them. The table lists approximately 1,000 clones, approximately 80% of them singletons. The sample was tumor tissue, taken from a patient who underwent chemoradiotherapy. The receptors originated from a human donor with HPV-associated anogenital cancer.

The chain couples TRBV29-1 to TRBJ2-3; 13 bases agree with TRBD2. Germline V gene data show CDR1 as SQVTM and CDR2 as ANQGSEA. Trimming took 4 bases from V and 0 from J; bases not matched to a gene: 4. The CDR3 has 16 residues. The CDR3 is CSVGGLAGTSTDTQYF. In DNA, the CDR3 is TGCAGCGTTGGGGGACTAGCGGGGACTAGCACAGATACGCAGTATTTT.

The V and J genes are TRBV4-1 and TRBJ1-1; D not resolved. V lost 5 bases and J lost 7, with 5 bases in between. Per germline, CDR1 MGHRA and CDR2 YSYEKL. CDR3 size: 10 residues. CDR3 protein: CASSKGEAFF. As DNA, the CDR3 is TGCGCCAGCAGCAAGGGTGAAGCTTTCTTT.

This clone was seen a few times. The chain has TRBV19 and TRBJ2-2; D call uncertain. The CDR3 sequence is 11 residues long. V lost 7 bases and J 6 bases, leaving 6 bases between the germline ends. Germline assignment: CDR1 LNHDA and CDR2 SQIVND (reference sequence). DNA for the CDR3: TGTGCCAGTAAATGGGCCGGGGAGCTGTTTTTT. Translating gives CASKWAGELFF.

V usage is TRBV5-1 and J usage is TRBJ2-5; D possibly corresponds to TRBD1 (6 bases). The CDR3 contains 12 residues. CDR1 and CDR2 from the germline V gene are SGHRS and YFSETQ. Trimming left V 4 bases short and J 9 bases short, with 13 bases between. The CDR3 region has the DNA TGCGCCAGCAGCGCAGGGGTGGCGCCCCAGTACTTC. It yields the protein CASSAGVAPQYF.

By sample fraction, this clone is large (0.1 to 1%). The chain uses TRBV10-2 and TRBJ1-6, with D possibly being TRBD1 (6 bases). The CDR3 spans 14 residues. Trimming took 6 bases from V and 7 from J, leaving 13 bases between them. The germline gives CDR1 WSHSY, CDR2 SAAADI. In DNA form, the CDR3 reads TGCGCCAGCAGAAAGAGGGACACGAATTCACCCCTCCACTTT. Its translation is CASRKRDTNSPLHF.

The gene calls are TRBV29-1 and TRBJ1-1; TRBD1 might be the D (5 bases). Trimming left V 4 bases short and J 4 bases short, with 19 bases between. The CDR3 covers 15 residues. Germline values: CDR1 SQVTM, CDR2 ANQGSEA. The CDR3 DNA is TGCAGCGTTGCGAGGGGTTCGGCCGTGGGCACTGAAGCTTTCTTT. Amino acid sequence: CSVARGSAVGTEAFF.

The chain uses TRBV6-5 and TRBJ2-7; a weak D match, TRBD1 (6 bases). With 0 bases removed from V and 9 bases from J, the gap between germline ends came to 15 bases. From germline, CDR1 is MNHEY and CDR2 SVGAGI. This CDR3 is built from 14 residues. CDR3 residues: CASSYSTTGRGQYF. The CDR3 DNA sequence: TGTGCCAGCAGTTACTCAACGACAGGCCGGGGGCAGTACTTC.

CDR3 loop: CASSEALTGVGVGNEQFF. DNA for the CDR3: TGTGCCAGCAGTGAAGCTTTGACAGGGGTAGGGGTGGGCAATGAGCAGTTCTTC. This chain connects TRBV6-1 to TRBJ2-1; 8 nucleotides match TRBD1. The CDR3 is made up of 18 amino acids. The germline V gene has CDR1 MNHNS and CDR2 SASEGT. With 0 bases clipped from V and 6 bases from J, the junction kept 13 bases outside the gene matches.

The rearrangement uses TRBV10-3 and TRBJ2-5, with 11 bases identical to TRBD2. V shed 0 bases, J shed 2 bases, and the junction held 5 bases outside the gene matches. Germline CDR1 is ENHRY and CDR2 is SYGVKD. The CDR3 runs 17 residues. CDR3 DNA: TGTGCCATCAGTGAGTCGGCTAGCGGGGGGTGGCAAGAGACCCAGTACTTC. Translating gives CAISESASGGWQETQYF.

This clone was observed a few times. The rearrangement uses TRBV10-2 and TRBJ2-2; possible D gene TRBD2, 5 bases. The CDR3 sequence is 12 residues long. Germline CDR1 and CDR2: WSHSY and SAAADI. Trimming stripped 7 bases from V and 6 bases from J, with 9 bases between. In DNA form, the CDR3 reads TGCGCCAGCAATACCGGGGCCGGGGAGCTGTTTTTT. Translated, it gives CASNTGAGELFF.

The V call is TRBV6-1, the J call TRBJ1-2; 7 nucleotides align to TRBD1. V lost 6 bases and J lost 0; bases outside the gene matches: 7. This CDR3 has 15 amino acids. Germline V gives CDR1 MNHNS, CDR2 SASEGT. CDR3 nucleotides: TGTGCCAGCAGAAACGGACAGGCTACTAACTATGGCTACACCTTC. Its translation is CASRNGQATNYGYTF.